Below, 13 T cell receptor beta chains from the same sample are listed, as sequenced in a study of regulatory T cells in long-lasting Graves disease. TCR beta libraries were built with iRepertoire HTBI primers and Arm-PCR of CDR3 regions. TCRdb processed the multiplex PCR reads anew with MiXCR; each CDR3 protein has one entry. The sample has around 500,000 distinct CDR3 sequences; around 12% are singletons. Indicated time point: newly diagnosed GD, antithyroid drugs for less than 3 months. Extracted PBMC RNA gave rise to the TCR library. The data were also submitted as part of a second study, on T cells in Graves' hyperthyroidism and ophthalmopathy.

Sequencing used peripheral blood mononuclear cells (PBMCs), obtained at new diagnosis, from a patient treated with antithyroid drugs. These receptors were collected from a woman in her thirties with Graves disease.

This clonotype was seen repeatedly, ten times or more. The gene calls are TRBV28 and TRBJ2-5; D might be TRBD1 (5 bases). This CDR3 has 15 residues. CDR1 is MDHEN and CDR2 is SYDVKM in the germline V gene. Trimming removed 5 bases at V and 3 bases at J, with 16 bases between. In DNA, the CDR3 is TGTGCCAGCAGTGGTATGGCGCAGGGCGAAGAGACCCAGTACTTC. Encoded protein: CASSGMAQGEETQYF.

This clonotype was found a few times. The chain joins TRBV6-5 to TRBJ2-1; TRBD2 is a possible D gene (6 bases). The V gene lost 0 bases and the J gene lost 8 bases, with 23 bases spanning the gap. CDR1 and CDR2 from the germline V gene are MNHEY and SVGAGI. The CDR3 is 18 residues long. Here the CDR3 reads CASSYSQLRESRGYEQFF. Written as DNA, the CDR3 is TGTGCCAGCAGTTACTCGCAGCTCCGGGAGTCCCGTGGGTATGAGCAGTTCTTC.

This clonotype was observed many times. The V gene is TRBV28, the J gene TRBJ2-5, with 7 bases matching TRBD2. Unmatched junction bases numbered 4, after V lost 3 bases and J lost 3 bases. Germline assignment: CDR1 MDHEN and CDR2 SYDVKM. The CDR3 length is 14 residues. The CDR3 DNA reads TGTGCCAGCAGTTTCAACCTAGCGGAAGAGACCCAGTACTTC. It is translated as CASSFNLAEETQYF.

This clonotype has ten or more counts. This chain uses TRBV4-3 with TRBJ1-1, with D hard to call. There are 14 residues in the CDR3. V lost 4 bases, J lost 1 base, and 10 bases lay in between. CDR1 is LGHNA and CDR2 is YSLEER in the germline V gene. The CDR3 nucleotides are TGCGCCAGCAGCCCAAATGGGGAGAACACTGAAGCTTTCTTT. It yields the protein CASSPNGENTEAFF.

V usage is TRBV20-1 and J usage is TRBJ1-5; 10 nucleotides align to TRBD1. Germline V CDR1 and CDR2: DFQATT, SNEGSKA (reference sequence). The junction had 10 bases not matched to a gene; V was cut back by 5 bases and J by 3 bases. The CDR3 sequence is 16 residues long. CDR3 DNA: TGCAGTGCTGTCAGACAGGGGGCAGGTAACAATCAGCCCCAGCATTTT. Translation: CSAVRQGAGNNQPQHF.

This clonotype was detected ten times or more. The chain recombines TRBV12-3 or TRBV12-4 with TRBJ1-1, with D uncertain. V was cut by 3 bases and J by 6 bases, with 23 bases left in between. This CDR3 spans 17 amino acids. The DNA of the CDR3 is TGTGCCAGCAGTTTCGGCCGGGAGCTTATAAATGGCGCTGAAGCTTTCTTT. It is translated as CASSFGRELINGAEAFF.

This clonotype was counted ten times or more. The chain carries TRBV14 and TRBJ2-1, with 8 bases identical to TRBD2. V shed 1 base and J 8 bases; nucleotides not matched to a gene: 7. CDR1 SGHDN and CDR2 FVKESK come from the germline V gene. The CDR3 has 15 amino acids. The CDR3, as DNA: TGTGCCAGCAGCCAAGCTGGACTAGCTTCCCATGAGCAGTTCTTC. Protein: CASSQAGLASHEQFF.

This clonotype has ten or more counts. This chain links TRBV7-3 with TRBJ2-3; possible D gene TRBD1, 5 bases. CDR3 length: 14 amino acids. Germline V CDR1 and CDR2: SGHTA, FQGTGA. V was clipped by 4 bases and J by 3 bases, with 11 bases between them. The CDR3 loop is CASSSSRATDTQYF. CDR3 bases: TGTGCCAGCAGCTCCAGCAGGGCAACAGATACGCAGTATTTT.

There are many counts of this clonotype. The V call is TRBV18, the J call TRBJ1-1; 7 nucleotides agree with TRBD1. Germline values: CDR1 KGHSH, CDR2 LQKENI. The CDR3 runs 12 residues. V dropped 3 bases and J dropped 10; count of bases not matched to a gene: 5. The CDR3 nucleotides are TGTGCCAGCTCACCGACAGGGTTGGGAGCTTTCTTT. This codes for CASSPTGLGAFF.

This sequence joins TRBV27 and TRBJ2-1; 11 nucleotides agree with TRBD2. The CDR3 consists of 16 residues. The junction had 11 bases not matched to a gene; V was cut back by 6 bases and J by 7 bases. Germline V gene sequence: CDR1 MNHEY, CDR2 SMNVEV (reference sequence). CDR3 nucleotides: TGTGCCAGCAGCCAAATAGCGGGAGGGCCAAGGAATGAGCAGTTCTTC. Protein sequence: CASSQIAGGPRNEQFF.

This clonotype showed up just a few times. The chain is built from TRBV28 and TRBJ2-7; 7 bases line up with TRBD2. CDR1 is MDHEN and CDR2 is SYDVKM in the germline V gene. The V segment lost 4 bases and the J segment 2 bases; nucleotides outside the gene matches: 8. This CDR3 is 15 amino acids long. CDR3 in amino acids: CASSSPSGLTYEQYF. CDR3 in DNA: TGTGCCAGCAGTTCCCCTAGCGGATTAACCTACGAGCAGTACTTC. The variable domain in full, completed from reference TRBV28 and TRBJ2-7, reads DVKVTQSSRYLVKRTGEKVFLECVQDMDHENMFWYRQDPGLGLRLIYFSYDVKMKEKGDIPEGYSVSREKKERFSLILESASTNQTSMYLCASSSPSGLTYEQYFGPGTRLTVT.

This clonotype was counted a few times. CDR3: CASSVPGTGGLNTEAFF. In DNA, the CDR3 is TGCGCCAGCAGCGTCCCCGGGACAGGGGGTTTGAACACTGAAGCTTTCTTT. This chain connects TRBV5-1 to TRBJ1-1; TRBD1 matches at 11 bases. CDR3 length: 17 residues. The germline gives CDR1 SGHRS, CDR2 YFSETQ. The trim removed 4 bases at V and 0 bases at J, leaving 8 bases unmatched.

This clonotype was observed a few times. The V gene is TRBV19, the J gene TRBJ2-3; D uncertain. Trimming removed 2 bases at V and 7 bases at J, with 10 bases between. From germline, CDR1 is LNHDA and CDR2 SQIVND (reference sequence). There are 13 residues in the CDR3. CDR3 in DNA: TGTGCCAGTAGTATACTGGCAACGCATACGCAGTATTTT. Protein sequence: CASSILATHTQYF. The whole variable domain, remainder taken from reference TRBV19 and TRBJ2-3, is DGGITQSPKYLFRKEGQNVTLSCEQNLNHDAMYWYRQDPGQGLRLIYYSQIVNDFQKGDIAEGYSVSREKKESFPLTVTSAQKNPTAFYLCASSILATHTQYFGPGTRLTVL.